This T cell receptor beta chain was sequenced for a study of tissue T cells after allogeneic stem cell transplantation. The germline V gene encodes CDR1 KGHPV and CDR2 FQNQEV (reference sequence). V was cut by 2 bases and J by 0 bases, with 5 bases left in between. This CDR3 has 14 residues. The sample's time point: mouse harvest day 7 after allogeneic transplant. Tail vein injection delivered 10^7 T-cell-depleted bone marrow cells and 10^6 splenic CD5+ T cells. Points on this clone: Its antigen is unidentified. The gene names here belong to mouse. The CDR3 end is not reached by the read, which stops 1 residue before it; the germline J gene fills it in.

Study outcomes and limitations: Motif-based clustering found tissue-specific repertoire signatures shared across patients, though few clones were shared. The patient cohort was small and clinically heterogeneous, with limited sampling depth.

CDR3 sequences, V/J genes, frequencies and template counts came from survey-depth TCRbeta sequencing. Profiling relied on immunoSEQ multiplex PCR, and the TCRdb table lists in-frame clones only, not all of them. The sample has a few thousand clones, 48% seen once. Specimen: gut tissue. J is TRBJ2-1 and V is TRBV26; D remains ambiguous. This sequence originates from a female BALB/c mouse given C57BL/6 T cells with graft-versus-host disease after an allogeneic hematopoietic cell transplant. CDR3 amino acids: CASSLQVNYAEQFF. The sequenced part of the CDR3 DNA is TGTGCCAGCAGTCTGCAGGTTAACTATGCTGAGCAGTTC.